The clone carrying this TCR beta chain showed up just a few times. Its cognate antigen is unknown. The data were taken from a study of blood T cells in healthy people across ages. General observations from the study: A strong correlation was found between TCR beta diversity and the percentage of naive T cells. Unsorted PBMCs ruled out conclusive naive versus antigen-experienced comparison.

CDR3 size: 16 residues. Per germline, CDR1 LGHNA and CDR2 YSLEER. The V gene lost 3 bases and the J gene lost 12 bases, with 24 bases spanning the gap. Then a second PCR, running roughly 7 to 11 cycles, was carried out with a sample-barcoded 5' primer and a J-beta primer mix. TCRdb reprocessed the 5' RACE reads via MiXCR and lists one record per CDR3 protein. This table holds roughly 800,000 distinct CDR3 sequences, roughly 25% found once. This same sample was also taken into another study, of T cells of mothers and their children.

This clonotype originated in a boy under 18 in good health. The specimen sequenced was blood. This chain links TRBV4-3 with TRBJ2-1; TRBD2 might be the D (6 bases). The DNA of the CDR3 is TGCGCCAGCAGCCATCAGATTGGGACTGGGAACAATTTGCAGTTCTTC. Its protein is CASSHQIGTGNNLQFF.